This TCR beta chain emerged from a study of lymphopenia after photon versus proton radiotherapy. Study-wide points: After the lymphocyte nadir, photon-treated repertoires showed oligoclonal expansion, especially of CD8+ Temra cells. Under photons, naive T cells and diversity fell while effector/memory populations rose. Only patients who died were analyzed for survival; proton advantage is unproven. In patients who died, overall survival fell as post-nadir TCR diversity dropped more.

Concerning this clone: The target antigen is unknown.

Between the trimmed V and J ends, which lost 5 bases and 2 bases, there was a span of 12 bases. The CDR3 is made up of 14 amino acids. Germline V CDR1 and CDR2: LNHDA, SQIVND (reference sequence). TCRdb's table, derived via immunoSEQ multiplex PCR, lists solely in-frame clones and lacks some. Seen here are under 20,000 clones, about 88% observed once, and the top ten hold 10%. This clonotype originated in a man in his 70s with pancreatic cancer. The sample in question was peripheral blood, obtained from a patient treated with proton-based radiotherapy. The chain links TRBV19 to TRBJ1-1; maybe TRBD1 (6 bases). In DNA, the CDR3 is TGTGCCAGTAGTCACGGACAGACCAACACTGAAGCTTTCTTT. Its translation is CASSHGQTNTEAFF.